A single sample gave rise to the 21 T cell receptor beta chains below, sequenced in a study of blood T cell repertoires in COVID-19. Sequencing used immunoSEQ multiplex PCR; TCRdb keeps in-frame clones, though not all of them. The table shows 110,000 to 150,000 clones, with over 75% occurring only once. The sequenced sample consisted of peripheral blood. The receptors originated from a human donor in a cohort sampled during active COVID-19.

The rearrangement links TRBV29-1 to TRBJ2-1; 7 positions match TRBD2. This CDR3 spans 16 amino acids. Germline V CDR1 and CDR2: SQVTM, ANQGSEA. The V gene end was trimmed by 5 bases and the J gene end by 0 bases; junction bases not matched to a gene: 10. For the CDR3, the DNA is TGCAGCGTTAAAAGGGAGCGGGGAACCTCCTACAATGAGCAGTTCTTC. This sequence encodes CSVKRERGTSYNEQFF.

The chain has TRBV4-3 and TRBJ2-5, with 7 bases fitting TRBD2. The germline V gene encodes CDR1 LGHNA and CDR2 YSLEER. The CDR3 extends over 16 amino acids. The J segment lost 5 bases and the V segment lost 1 base, leaving 10 bases of the junction unmatched. In DNA, the CDR3 is TGCGCCAGCAGCCAAGGCCTTAGCGGGTCCGGGGAGACCCAGTACTTC. Translated, it gives CASSQGLSGSGETQYF.

The chain combines TRBV5-1 with TRBJ1-2; 9 bases match TRBD1. The CDR3 totals 15 residues. Unmatched junction bases numbered 5, after V lost 2 bases and J lost 3 bases. The germline V gene encodes CDR1 SGHRS and CDR2 YFSETQ. The CDR3 loop is CASSLQGAPDYGYTF. As DNA, the CDR3 is TGCGCCAGCAGCTTACAGGGGGCGCCGGACTATGGCTACACCTTC.

This clone was recorded only once. This chain joins TRBV9 and TRBJ2-1; 14 bases are a match to TRBD2. Germline V gene data show CDR1 as SGDLS and CDR2 as YYNGEE. The V gene end was trimmed by 0 bases and the J gene end by 7 bases; junction bases not matched to a gene: 3. This CDR3 is built from 16 residues. CDR3 loop: CASSVGLAGGRNEQFF. In nucleotides, the CDR3 is TGTGCCAGCAGCGTAGGACTAGCGGGAGGGAGAAATGAGCAGTTCTTC.

J is TRBJ2-6 and V is TRBV5-1, with TRBD1 identical over 9 bases. CDR1 is SGHRS, CDR2 YFSETQ, per germline. The CDR3 spans 17 residues. V shed 3 bases and J 0 bases; nucleotides not matched to a gene: 4. Here the CDR3 reads CASSWTGDLSGANVLTF. In nucleotides, the CDR3 is TGCGCCAGCAGCTGGACAGGGGACCTCTCTGGGGCCAACGTCCTGACTTTC.

This chain uses TRBV2 with TRBJ1-4, with D perhaps TRBD1 (5 bases). V dropped 3 bases and J dropped 3 bases, with 11 bases sitting between them. The CDR3 is 15 amino acids. From germline, CDR1 is SNHLY and CDR2 FYNNEI. The CDR3 bases are TGTGCCAGCAGTGAGGGTCCGGGGGCTAATGAAAAACTGTTTTTT. Its protein product is CASSEGPGANEKLFF. Full variable domain (rest looked up from reference TRBV2 and TRBJ1-4): EPEVTQTPSHQVTQMGQEVILRCVPISNHLYFYWYRQILGQKVEFLVSFYNNEISEKSEIFDDQFSVERPDGSNFTLKIRSTKLEDSAMYFCASSEGPGANEKLFFGSGTQLSVL.

The chain has TRBV6-2 or TRBV6-3 and TRBJ2-1; 9 nucleotides align to TRBD1. Germline V gene data show CDR1 as MNHEY and CDR2 as SVGEGT. V shed 2 bases, J shed 3 bases, and the junction held 8 bases outside the gene matches. This CDR3 spans 17 amino acids. The chain's CDR3 is CASSYSGQGSSYNEQFF. The CDR3 nucleotides are TGTGCCAGCAGTTACAGTGGACAGGGGTCCAGCTACAATGAGCAGTTCTTC.

This chain uses TRBV25-1 with TRBJ2-7; possibly TRBD1 for D (5 bases). V lost 8 bases and J 4 bases, leaving 9 bases between the germline ends. The CDR3 has 11 amino acids. Germline values: CDR1 MGHDK, CDR2 SYGVNS. DNA for the CDR3: TGTGCCAGCCGCCCAGGGTACGAGCAGTACGTC. This gives the protein CASRPGYEQYV.

The gene calls are TRBV19 and TRBJ2-5; perhaps TRBD2 as D (5 bases). Germline loops: CDR1 LNHDA, CDR2 SQIVND (reference sequence). Trimming shortened V by 5 bases and J by 3 bases, and 16 bases separated the two germline ends. This CDR3 contains 15 residues. The DNA for the CDR3 is TGTGCCAGTAGTTTACAGCCGACGGGAAAAGAGACCCAGTACTTC. This gives the protein CASSLQPTGKETQYF.

This clone was found once. This chain uses TRBV4-2 with TRBJ2-3; the match to TRBD2 covers 7 bases. With V trimmed by 0 bases and J by 1 base, 10 bases remained unmatched. The CDR3 loop spans 18 amino acids. Germline V gene sequence: CDR1 LGHNA, CDR2 YNFKEQ. CDR3 nucleotides: TGTGCCAGCAGCCAAGATGCTGGCGGGAGAGGTGGCACAGATACGCAGTATTTT. Encoded protein: CASSQDAGGRGGTDTQYF.

This clone has just a few counts. This chain uses TRBV29-1 with TRBJ2-1, with 9 bases lining up with TRBD2. V shed 4 bases and J 3 bases; nucleotides not matched to a gene: 4. The CDR3 sequence is 14 residues long. CDR1 is SQVTM, CDR2 ANQGSEA, per germline. The CDR3 coding sequence is TGCAGCGTTGGGAGCGGGGGGTACTACAATGAGCAGTTCTTC. Translation: CSVGSGGYYNEQFF.

V and J are TRBV28 and TRBJ2-2; 13 bases agree with TRBD2. V gave up 5 bases and J gave up 5 bases; unmatched junction bases: 5. The CDR3 extends over 16 amino acids. Germline CDR1 and CDR2: MDHEN and SYDVKM. CDR3: CASSPGLAGNTGELFF. Here the CDR3 DNA reads TGTGCCAGCAGTCCGGGACTAGCGGGAAATACCGGGGAGCTGTTTTTT.

The V gene is TRBV11-2, the J gene TRBJ2-5; the D gene is possibly TRBD1 (6 bases). The CDR3 is made up of 16 amino acids. Germline CDR1 reads SGHAT; CDR2 reads FQNNGV. The V end was cut by 6 bases, the J end by 1 base, with 18 bases between. As DNA, the CDR3 is TGTGCCAGCAGAAAAAGGGCTGGGACATTCCAAGAGACCCAGTACTTC. Translated: CASRKRAGTFQETQYF.

V usage is TRBV5-1 and J usage is TRBJ1-1; 9 bases map to TRBD1. J lost 2 bases, V lost 0 bases, and 2 bases had no gene match. Germline loops: CDR1 SGHRS, CDR2 YFSETQ. The CDR3 contains 15 residues. CDR3 sequence (DNA): TGCGCCAGCAGCTTGGGGACAGGGGCCAACACTGAAGCTTTCTTT. Its translation is CASSLGTGANTEAFF.

This chain uses TRBV11-3 with TRBJ2-1, with 8 bases lining up with TRBD1. V was pared by 1 base and J by 9 bases, with 5 bases of the junction left unmatched. Germline V gives CDR1 SGHNT, CDR2 YENEEA. CDR3 length: 14 residues. The CDR3: CASSLGQGQGEQFF. CDR3 bases: TGTGCCAGCAGCTTAGGACAGGGGCAGGGTGAGCAGTTCTTC.

This chain connects TRBV9 to TRBJ2-2; TRBD2 aligns across 10 bases. CDR3 length: 16 amino acids. Trimming cost V 5 bases and J 4 bases; bases outside gene matches: 8. Germline-derived CDR1 and CDR2 are SGDLS and YYNGEE. In DNA, the CDR3 is TGTGCCAGCAGGCGGGAACTAGCGGGGATCACCGGGGAGCTGTTTTTT. Its protein is CASRRELAGITGELFF. The full variable domain, completed using reference TRBV9 and TRBJ2-2, is DSGVTQTPKHLITATGQRVTLRCSPRSGDLSVYWYQQSLDQGLQFLIQYYNGEERAKGNILERFSAQQFPDLHSELNLSSLELGDSALYFCASRRELAGITGELFFGEGSRLTVL.

V and J are TRBV5-5 and TRBJ2-1; 7 bases align to TRBD2. The length of the CDR3 is 16 residues. CDR1 is SGHKS, CDR2 YYEKEE, per germline (reference sequence). V lost 0 bases, J lost 9 bases, and 12 bases stayed unmatched. The CDR3 nucleotides are TGTGCCAGCAGCTTGGCCCCCGGGTGGGGGGGAGGTGAGCAGTTCTTC. As protein: CASSLAPGWGGGEQFF.

The V call is TRBV7-2, the J call TRBJ1-2; D remains unclear. V lost 2 bases and J 1 base, leaving 11 bases between the germline ends. The CDR3 runs 15 residues. CDR1 is SGHTA, CDR2 FQGNSA, per germline. CDR3 amino acids: CASSLRGTGNYGYTF. The DNA of the CDR3 is TGTGCCAGCAGCTTACGGGGAACTGGTAACTATGGCTACACCTTC.

This clone was recorded only once. The gene calls are TRBV7-3 and TRBJ2-5, with TRBD2 matching over 7 bases. J gave up 1 base and V 4 bases, and 9 bases lay outside the gene matches. The CDR3 has 16 residues. CDR1 SGHTA and CDR2 FQGTGA come from the germline V gene. CDR3 protein: CASSSHGRGTQETQYF. The CDR3 DNA reads TGTGCCAGCAGCTCCCATGGGCGGGGGACCCAAGAGACCCAGTACTTC. The full variable domain, with the rest looked up from reference TRBV7-3 and TRBJ2-5, is GAGVSQTPSNKVTEKGKYVELRCDPISGHTALYWYRQSLGQGPEFLIYFQGTGAADDSGLPNDRFFAVRPEGSVSTLKIQRTERGDSAVYLCASSSHGRGTQETQYFGPGTRLLVL.

The gene calls are TRBV15 and TRBJ2-4, with D perhaps TRBD1 (6 bases). The V end was cut by 0 bases, the J end by 5 bases, with 14 bases between. Looked up from germline, CDR1 is LNHNV and CDR2 is YYDKDF (reference sequence). The CDR3 sequence is 16 residues long. The CDR3 loop is CATSRDPSRGQNIQYF. The DNA of the CDR3 is TGTGCCACCAGCAGAGATCCGAGCAGGGGCCAAAACATTCAGTACTTC.

This clone was observed a handful of times. The V call is TRBV18, the J call TRBJ2-7; 8 bases are a match to TRBD2. CDR3 length: 12 residues. V lost 6 bases and J lost 5; bases outside the gene matches: 3. Germline CDR1 and CDR2: KGHSH and LQKENI. This CDR3 reads CASSWRGDEQYV. CDR3 sequence (DNA): TGTGCCAGCTCGTGGCGGGGGGACGAGCAGTACGTC.